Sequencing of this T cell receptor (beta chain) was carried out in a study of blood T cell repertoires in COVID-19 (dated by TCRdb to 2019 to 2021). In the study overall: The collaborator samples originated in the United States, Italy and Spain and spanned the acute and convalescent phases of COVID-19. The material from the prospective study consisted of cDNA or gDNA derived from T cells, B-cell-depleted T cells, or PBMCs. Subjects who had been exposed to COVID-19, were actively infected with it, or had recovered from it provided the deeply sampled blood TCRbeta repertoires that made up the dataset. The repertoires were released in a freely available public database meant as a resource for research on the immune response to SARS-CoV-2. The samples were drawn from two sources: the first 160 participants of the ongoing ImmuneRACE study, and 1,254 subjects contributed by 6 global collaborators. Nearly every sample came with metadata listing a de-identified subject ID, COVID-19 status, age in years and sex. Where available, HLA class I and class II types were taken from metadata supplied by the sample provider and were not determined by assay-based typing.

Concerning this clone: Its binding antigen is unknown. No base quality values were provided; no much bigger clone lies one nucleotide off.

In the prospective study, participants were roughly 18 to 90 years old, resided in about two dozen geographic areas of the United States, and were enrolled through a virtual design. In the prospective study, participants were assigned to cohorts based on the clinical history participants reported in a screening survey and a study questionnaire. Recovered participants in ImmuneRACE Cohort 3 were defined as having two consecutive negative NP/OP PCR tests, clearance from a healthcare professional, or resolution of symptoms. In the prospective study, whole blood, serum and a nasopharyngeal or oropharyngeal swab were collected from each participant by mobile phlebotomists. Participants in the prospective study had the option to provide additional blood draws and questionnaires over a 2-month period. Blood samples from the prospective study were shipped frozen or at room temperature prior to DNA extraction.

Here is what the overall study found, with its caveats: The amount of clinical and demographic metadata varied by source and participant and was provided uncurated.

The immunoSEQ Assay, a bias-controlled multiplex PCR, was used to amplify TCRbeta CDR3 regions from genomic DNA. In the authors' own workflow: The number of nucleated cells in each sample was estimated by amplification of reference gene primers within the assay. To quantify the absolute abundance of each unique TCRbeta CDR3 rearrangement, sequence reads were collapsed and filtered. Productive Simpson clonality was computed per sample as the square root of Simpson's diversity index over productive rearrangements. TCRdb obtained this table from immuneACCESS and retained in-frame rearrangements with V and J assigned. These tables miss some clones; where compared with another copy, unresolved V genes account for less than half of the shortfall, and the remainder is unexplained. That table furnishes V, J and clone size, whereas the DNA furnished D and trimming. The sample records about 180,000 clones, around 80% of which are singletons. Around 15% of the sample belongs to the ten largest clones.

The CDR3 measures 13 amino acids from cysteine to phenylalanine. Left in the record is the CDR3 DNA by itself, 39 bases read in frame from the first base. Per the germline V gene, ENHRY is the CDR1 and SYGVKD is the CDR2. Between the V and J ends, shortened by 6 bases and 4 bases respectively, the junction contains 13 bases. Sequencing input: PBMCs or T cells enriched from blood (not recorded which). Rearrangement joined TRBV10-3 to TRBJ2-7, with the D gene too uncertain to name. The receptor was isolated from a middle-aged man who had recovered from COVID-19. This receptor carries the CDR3 CAIRSAAAYEQYF. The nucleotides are TGTGCCATCAGGAGTGCGGCAGCATACGAGCAGTACTTC.